Sequencing of this T cell receptor (beta chain) was carried out in a study of long-term antiretroviral therapy in people with HIV. Study-wide results and caveats: From about 2003 to 2018, blood was obtained, possibly while participants received older ART regimens.

Germline V CDR1 and CDR2: SGHRS, YFSETQ. The CDR3 has 14 amino acids. Trimming took 0 bases from V and 6 from J; bases not matched to a gene: 5. Remarks on this clone: Its antigen remains unidentified.

Sequencing relied on immunoSEQ assay v3.0, run at survey level. The table came from immunoSEQ multiplex PCR; TCRdb's copy has only in-frame clones and leaves some out. The sample lists more than 35,000 clones, 80% to 85% occurring once. From each donor, at least one pre-ART PBMC sample and at least two post-ART PBMC samples were obtained. Treatment locations for all participants with HIV were in the United States. J is TRBJ2-7 and V is TRBV5-1; TRBD2 agrees at 8 bases. The receptor was derived from a man between 18 and 35 years old with HIV. This specimen consisted of unsorted PBMCs, obtained 1.5 years after starting antiretroviral therapy. CDR3 nucleotides: TGCGCCAGCAGCTTGGGGGGGACTAGTCGCGAGCAGTACTTC. It encodes CASSLGGTSREQYF.